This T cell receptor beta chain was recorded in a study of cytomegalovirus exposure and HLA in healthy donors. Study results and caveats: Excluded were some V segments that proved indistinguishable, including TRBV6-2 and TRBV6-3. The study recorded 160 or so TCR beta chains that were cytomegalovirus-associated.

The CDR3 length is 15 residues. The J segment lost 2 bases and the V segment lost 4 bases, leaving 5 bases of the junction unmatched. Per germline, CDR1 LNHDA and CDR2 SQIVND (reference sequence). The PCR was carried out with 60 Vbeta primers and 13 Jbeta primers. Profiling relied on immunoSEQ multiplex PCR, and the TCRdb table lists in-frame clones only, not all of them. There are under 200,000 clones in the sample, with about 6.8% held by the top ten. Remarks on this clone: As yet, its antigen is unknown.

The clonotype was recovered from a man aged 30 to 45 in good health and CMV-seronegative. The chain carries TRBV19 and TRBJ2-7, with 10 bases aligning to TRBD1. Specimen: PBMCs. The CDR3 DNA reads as TGTGCCAGTAGTAAAGGACAGGGGGGACCCTACGAGCAGTACTTC. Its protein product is CASSKGQGGPYEQYF. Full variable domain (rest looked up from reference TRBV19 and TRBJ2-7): DGGITQSPKYLFRKEGQNVTLSCEQNLNHDAMYWYRQDPGQGLRLIYYSQIVNDFQKGDIAEGYSVSREKKESFPLTVTSAQKNPTAFYLCASSKGQGGPYEQYFGPGTRLTVT.